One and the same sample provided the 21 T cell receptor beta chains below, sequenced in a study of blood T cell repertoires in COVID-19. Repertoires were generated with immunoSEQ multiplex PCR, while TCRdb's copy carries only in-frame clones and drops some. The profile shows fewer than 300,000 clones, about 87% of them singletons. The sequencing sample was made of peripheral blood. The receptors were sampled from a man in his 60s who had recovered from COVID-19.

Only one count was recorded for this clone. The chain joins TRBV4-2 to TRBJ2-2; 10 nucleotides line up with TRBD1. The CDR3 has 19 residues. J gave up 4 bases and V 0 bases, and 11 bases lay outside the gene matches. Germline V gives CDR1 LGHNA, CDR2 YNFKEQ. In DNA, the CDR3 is TGTGCCAGCAGCCAAGATCTAGACAGGGGGCGGTTGAGCACCGGGGAGCTGTTTTTT. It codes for CASSQDLDRGRLSTGELFF.

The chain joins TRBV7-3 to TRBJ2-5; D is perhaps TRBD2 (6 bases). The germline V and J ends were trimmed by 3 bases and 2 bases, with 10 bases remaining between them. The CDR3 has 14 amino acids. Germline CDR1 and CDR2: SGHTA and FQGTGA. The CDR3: CASSFTGSQETQYF. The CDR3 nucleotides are TGTGCCAGCAGCTTCACCGGGAGTCAAGAGACCCAGTACTTC. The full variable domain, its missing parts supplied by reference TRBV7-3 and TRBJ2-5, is GAGVSQTPSNKVTEKGKYVELRCDPISGHTALYWYRQSLGQGPEFLIYFQGTGAADDSGLPNDRFFAVRPEGSVSTLKIQRTERGDSAVYLCASSFTGSQETQYFGPGTRLLVL.

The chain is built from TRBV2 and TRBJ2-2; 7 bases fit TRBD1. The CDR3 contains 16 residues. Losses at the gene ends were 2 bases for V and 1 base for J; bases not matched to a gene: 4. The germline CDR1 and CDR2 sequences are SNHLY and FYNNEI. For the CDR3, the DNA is TGTGCCAGCAGTGAACAAGGGGGCGGGAACACCGGGGAGCTGTTTTTT. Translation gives CASSEQGGGNTGELFF. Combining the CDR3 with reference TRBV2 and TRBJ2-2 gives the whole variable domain EPEVTQTPSHQVTQMGQEVILRCVPISNHLYFYWYRQILGQKVEFLVSFYNNEISEKSEIFDDQFSVERPDGSNFTLKIRSTKLEDSAMYFCASSEQGGGNTGELFFGEGSRLTVL.

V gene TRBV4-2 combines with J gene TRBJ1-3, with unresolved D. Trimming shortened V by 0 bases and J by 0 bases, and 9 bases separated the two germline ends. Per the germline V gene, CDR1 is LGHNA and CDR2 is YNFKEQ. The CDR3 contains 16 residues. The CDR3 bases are TGTGCCAGCAGCCAAGAAGCTTATGGCTCTGGAAACACCATATATTTT. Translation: CASSQEAYGSGNTIYF.

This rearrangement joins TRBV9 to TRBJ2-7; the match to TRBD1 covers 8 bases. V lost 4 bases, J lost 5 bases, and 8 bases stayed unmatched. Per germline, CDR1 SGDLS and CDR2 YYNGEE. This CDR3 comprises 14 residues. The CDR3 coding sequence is TGTGCCAGCAGCCCCGGACAGGGTTTCGACGAGCAGTACTTC. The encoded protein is CASSPGQGFDEQYF.

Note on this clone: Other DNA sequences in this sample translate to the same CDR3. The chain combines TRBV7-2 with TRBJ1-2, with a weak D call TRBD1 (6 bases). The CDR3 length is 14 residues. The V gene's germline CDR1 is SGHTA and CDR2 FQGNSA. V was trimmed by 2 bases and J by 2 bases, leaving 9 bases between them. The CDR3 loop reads CASSLQGTNYGYTF. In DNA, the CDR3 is TGTGCCAGCAGCTTACAGGGGACCAACTATGGCTACACCTTC.

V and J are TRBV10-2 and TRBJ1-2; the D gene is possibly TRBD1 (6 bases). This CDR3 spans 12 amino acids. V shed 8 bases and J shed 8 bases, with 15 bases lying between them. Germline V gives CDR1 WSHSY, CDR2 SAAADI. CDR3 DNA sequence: TGCGCCAGCGGCCGGGGGGCGGAAGGCTACACCTTC. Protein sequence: CASGRGAEGYTF.

The CDR3 nucleotides read TGTGCCAGCAGTGATTACAGGGGGTCTTGGTATGGCTACACCTTC. Residues: CASSDYRGSWYGYTF. The chain carries TRBV25-1 and TRBJ1-2; 8 bases match TRBD1. The trim removed 3 bases at V and 5 bases at J, leaving 8 bases unmatched. This CDR3 is 15 amino acids long. Germline-derived CDR1 and CDR2 are MGHDK and SYGVNS.

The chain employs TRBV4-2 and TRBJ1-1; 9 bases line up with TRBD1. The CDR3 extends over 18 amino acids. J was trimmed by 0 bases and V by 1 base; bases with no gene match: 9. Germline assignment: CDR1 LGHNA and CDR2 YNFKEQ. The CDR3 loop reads CASSQVAGTGFMNTEAFF. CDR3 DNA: TGTGCCAGCAGCCAAGTAGCAGGGACAGGGTTCATGAACACTGAAGCTTTCTTT.

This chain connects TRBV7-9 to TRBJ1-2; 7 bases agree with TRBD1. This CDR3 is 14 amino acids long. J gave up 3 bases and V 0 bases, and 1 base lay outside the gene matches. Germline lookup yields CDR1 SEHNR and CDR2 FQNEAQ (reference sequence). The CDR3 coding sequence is TGTGCCAGCAGCTTAGCGGGACAGCACTATGGCTACACCTTC. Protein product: CASSLAGQHYGYTF.

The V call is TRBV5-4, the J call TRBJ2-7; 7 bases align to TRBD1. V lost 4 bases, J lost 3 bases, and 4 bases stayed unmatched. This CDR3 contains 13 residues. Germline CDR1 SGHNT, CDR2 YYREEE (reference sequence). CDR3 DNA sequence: TGTGCCAGCAGCCTGGGGACAGACTACGAGCAGTACTTC. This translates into CASSLGTDYEQYF.

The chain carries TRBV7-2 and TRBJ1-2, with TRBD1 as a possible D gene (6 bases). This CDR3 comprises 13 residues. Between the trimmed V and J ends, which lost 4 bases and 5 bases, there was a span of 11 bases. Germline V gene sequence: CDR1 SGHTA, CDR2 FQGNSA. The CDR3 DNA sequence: TGTGCCAGCAGCTCTGACAGGTTATATGGCTACACCTTC. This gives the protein CASSSDRLYGYTF.

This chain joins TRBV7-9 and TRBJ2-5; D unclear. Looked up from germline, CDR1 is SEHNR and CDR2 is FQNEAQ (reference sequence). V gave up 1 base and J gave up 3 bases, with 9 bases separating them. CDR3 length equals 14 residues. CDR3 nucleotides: TGTGCCAGCAGCTTAGTTACAGAAGAAGAGACCCAGTACTTC. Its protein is CASSLVTEEETQYF.

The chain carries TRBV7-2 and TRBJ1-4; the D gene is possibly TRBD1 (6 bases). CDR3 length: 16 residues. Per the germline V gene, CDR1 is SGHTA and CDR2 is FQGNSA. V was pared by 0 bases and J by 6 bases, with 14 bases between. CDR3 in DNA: TGTGCCAGCAGCTTAGCGCGTTGGGACACCTATGAAAAACTGTTTTTT. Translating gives CASSLARWDTYEKLFF.

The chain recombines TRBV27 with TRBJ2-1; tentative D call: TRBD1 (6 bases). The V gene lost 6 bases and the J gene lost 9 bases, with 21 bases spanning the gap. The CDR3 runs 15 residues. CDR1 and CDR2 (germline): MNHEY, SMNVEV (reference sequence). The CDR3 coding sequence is TGTGCCAGCAGACCCACAGGGTTCTATTTTGGTGAGCAGTTCTTC. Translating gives CASRPTGFYFGEQFF.

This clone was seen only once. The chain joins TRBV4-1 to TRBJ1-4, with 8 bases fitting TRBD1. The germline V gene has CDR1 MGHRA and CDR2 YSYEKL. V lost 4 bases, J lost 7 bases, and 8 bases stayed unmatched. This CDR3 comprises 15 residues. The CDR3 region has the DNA TGCGCCAGCAGCCGCTTCACGGGACAGGCTGAAAAACTGTTTTTT. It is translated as CASSRFTGQAEKLFF.

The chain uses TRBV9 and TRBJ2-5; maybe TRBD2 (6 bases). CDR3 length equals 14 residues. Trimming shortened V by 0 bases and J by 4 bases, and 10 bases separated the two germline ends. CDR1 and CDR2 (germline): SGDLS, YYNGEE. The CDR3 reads CASSVALGRETQYF. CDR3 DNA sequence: TGTGCCAGCAGCGTAGCCCTCGGGAGAGAGACCCAGTACTTC. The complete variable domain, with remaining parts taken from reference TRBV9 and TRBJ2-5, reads DSGVTQTPKHLITATGQRVTLRCSPRSGDLSVYWYQQSLDQGLQFLIQYYNGEERAKGNILERFSAQQFPDLHSELNLSSLELGDSALYFCASSVALGRETQYFGPGTRLLVL.

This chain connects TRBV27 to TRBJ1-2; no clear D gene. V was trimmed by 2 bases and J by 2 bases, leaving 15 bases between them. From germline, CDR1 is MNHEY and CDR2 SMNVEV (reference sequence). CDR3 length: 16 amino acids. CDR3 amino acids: CASSLRLGGPNYGYTF. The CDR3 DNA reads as TGTGCCAGCAGTTTACGTTTGGGCGGGCCGAACTATGGCTACACCTTC.

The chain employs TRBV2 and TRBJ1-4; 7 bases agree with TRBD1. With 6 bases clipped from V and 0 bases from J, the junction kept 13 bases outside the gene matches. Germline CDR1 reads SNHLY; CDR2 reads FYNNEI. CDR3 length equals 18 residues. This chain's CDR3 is CASRRGRGTTATNEKLFF. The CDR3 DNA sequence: TGTGCCAGCAGGAGGGGCAGGGGGACAACTGCAACTAATGAAAAACTGTTTTTT.

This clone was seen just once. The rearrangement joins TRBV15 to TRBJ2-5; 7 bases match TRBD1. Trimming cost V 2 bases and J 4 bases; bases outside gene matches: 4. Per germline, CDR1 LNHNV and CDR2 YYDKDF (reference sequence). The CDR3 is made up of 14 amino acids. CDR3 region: CATSRPRTGETQYF. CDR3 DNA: TGTGCCACCAGCAGACCTCGGACAGGAGAGACCCAGTACTTC.

Written as DNA, the CDR3 is TGCGCCAGCAGCTTGGACCAAACTGGGCAGTACTTC. Translated, it gives CASSLDQTGQYF. The genes are TRBV5-1 and TRBJ2-7; no clear D. Trimming removed 0 bases from V and 9 bases from J, with 10 bases in between. The germline gives CDR1 SGHRS, CDR2 YFSETQ. The CDR3 spans 12 residues.